Each of the 5 T cell receptor beta chains below was sequenced from the same sample in a study of blood T cells in healthy people across ages. Primed by a sample-barcoded 5' primer and a J-beta primer mix, a second PCR proceeded for about 6 to 11 cycles. TCRdb recomputed calls from the 5' RACE reads with MiXCR, one row per CDR3 protein. This repertoire shows about 930,000 distinct CDR3 sequences, under 35% found once; its top ten account for roughly 10%. The sample was also reused in another study, on T cells of mothers and their children.

The material sequenced was blood. The receptors derive from a middle-aged woman in good health.

A word on this clonotype: A read error may account for a junction end that differs from germline. This sequence joins TRBV7-2 and TRBJ1-3; D remains unclear. CDR1 and CDR2 (germline): SGHTA, FQGNSA. The CDR3 has 18 amino acids. The CDR3: CASSLEKGMVSSGNTIYF. The CDR3 nucleotides read TGTGCCAGCAGCTTAGAGAAGGGTATGGTCAGCTCTGGAAACACTATATATTTT.

V gene TRBV20-1 combines with J gene TRBJ2-7; the match to TRBD2 covers 16 bases. V lost 6 bases and J lost 0; bases outside the gene matches: 11. The CDR3 is made up of 18 amino acids. Looked up from germline, CDR1 is DFQATT and CDR2 is SNEGSKA (reference sequence). This CDR3 is CSAGRGTSGGASSYEQYF. CDR3 DNA: TGCAGTGCAGGACGAGGGACTAGCGGGGGGGCAAGCTCCTACGAGCAGTACTTC.

The rearrangement uses TRBV7-2 and TRBJ2-7, with 8 bases aligning to TRBD1. The CDR3 length is 15 residues. The germline V gene has CDR1 SGHTA and CDR2 FQGNSA. V was pared by 1 base and J by 3 bases, with 5 bases of the junction left unmatched. CDR3 region: CASSLVQGGFYEQYF. As DNA, the CDR3 is TGTGCCAGCAGCTTAGTACAGGGGGGATTCTACGAGCAGTACTTC.

This clonotype was seen only a few times. The V gene is TRBV6-6, the J gene TRBJ1-2; TRBD1 matches 7 bases. The CDR3 is 15 amino acids. Losses at the gene ends were 2 bases for V and 5 bases for J; bases not matched to a gene: 8. CDR1 is MNHNY, CDR2 SVGAGI, per germline (reference sequence). This CDR3 reads CASSYRRQGEYGYTF. The CDR3 DNA reads as TGTGCCAGCAGTTACAGGAGACAGGGCGAGTATGGCTACACCTTC.

The V and J genes are TRBV10-3 and TRBJ1-5; unclear D gene. Looked up from germline, CDR1 is ENHRY and CDR2 is SYGVKD. Trimming stripped 5 bases from V and 0 bases from J, with 11 bases between. The CDR3 covers 15 residues. The CDR3 DNA reads TGTGCCATCAGTTTAGGAGGGTATAGCAATCAGCCCCAGCATTTT. This codes for CAISLGGYSNQPQHF.